The clone carrying this TCR beta chain was recorded once. Its cognate antigen is unknown. This specimen belongs to a study of shared clonotypes between healthy human individuals. General study results and limits: It was only blood that was sampled, and tissue repertoires likely differ.

Donors were healthy HIV-negative adults without recently reported acute infections or vaccinations. The donor cohort consisted entirely of Caucasian adults residing in Nashville, Tennessee. The assay was immunoSEQ multiplex PCR, and TCRdb's table has in-frame clones only and misses some. The sample comprises about 980,000 clones, about three quarters of which are singletons, and nearly 1.5% rests with the top ten. Germline V gives CDR1 SGHAT, CDR2 FQNNGV. There are 12 residues in the CDR3. V was cut by 7 bases and J by 13 bases, with 19 bases left in between. Sequencing was done on a sample of memory CD4+ T cells sorted from blood. Indicated subset: CD45RA-negative fraction. This chain connects TRBV11-2 to TRBJ1-1; no clear D. This sequence originates from a young man in good health. The CDR3 nucleotides are TGTGCCAGCACCTCCATTTGGGGAATCGGTTTCTTT. It yields the protein CASTSIWGIGFF.